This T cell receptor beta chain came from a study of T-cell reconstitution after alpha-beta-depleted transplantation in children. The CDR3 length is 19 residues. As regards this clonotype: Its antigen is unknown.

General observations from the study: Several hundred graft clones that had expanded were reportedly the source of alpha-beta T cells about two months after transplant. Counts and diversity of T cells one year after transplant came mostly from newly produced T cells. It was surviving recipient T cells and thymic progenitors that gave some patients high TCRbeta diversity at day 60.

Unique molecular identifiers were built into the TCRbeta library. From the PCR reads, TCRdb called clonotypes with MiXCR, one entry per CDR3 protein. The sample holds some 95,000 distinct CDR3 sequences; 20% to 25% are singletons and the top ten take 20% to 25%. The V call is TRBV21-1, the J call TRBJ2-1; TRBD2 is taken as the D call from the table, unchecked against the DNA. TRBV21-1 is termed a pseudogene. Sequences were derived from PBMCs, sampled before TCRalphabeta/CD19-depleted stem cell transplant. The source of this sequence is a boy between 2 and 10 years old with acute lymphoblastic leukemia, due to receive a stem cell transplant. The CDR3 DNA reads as TGTGCCAGCAGCCCCTGGGGAGTACTAGCGGGAGGGCCGAGGGATGAGCAGTTCTTC. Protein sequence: CASSPWGVLAGGPRDEQFF.